The 17 T cell receptor beta chains presented below share a single source sample, sequenced in a study of naive and memory T cell subsets. An oligonucleotide containing a UMI was ligated to the 3' end of TCR cDNA. Four PCR rounds used nested alpha and beta constant region primers plus the SP2 primer. TCRdb passed the 5' RACE reads through MiXCR, listing each CDR3 protein once. The table has tens of thousands of distinct CDR3 sequences, 4% to 5% seen once. The receptors were sampled from a female donor in good health.

The sample holds many counts of this clonotype. The CDR3 DNA is TGTGCCAGCAGCTTATTCCCCGGGAGGGACACCGGGGAGCTGTTTTTT. It yields the protein CASSLFPGRDTGELFF. V gene TRBV5-6 combines with J gene TRBJ2-2; 8 bases agree with TRBD2. V lost 2 bases and J lost 3; bases outside the gene matches: 6. Germline-derived CDR1 and CDR2 are SGHDT and YYEEEE. The CDR3 consists of 16 residues.

In its sample, this clonotype was seen many times. This sequence joins TRBV9 and TRBJ1-5; the D gene is possibly TRBD1 (6 bases). CDR3 size: 15 residues. The V gene's germline CDR1 is SGDLS and CDR2 YYNGEE. The CDR3 loop is CVPGTQGWMNQPQHF. The CDR3 coding sequence is TGTGTCCCCGGGACACAGGGATGGATGAATCAGCCCCAGCATTTT.

The rearrangement uses TRBV3-1 and TRBJ1-1; D might be TRBD1 (5 bases). The CDR3 contains 15 residues. Trimming removed 4 bases from V and 4 bases from J, with 16 bases in between. Germline values: CDR1 LGHDT, CDR2 YNNKEL (reference sequence). The CDR3 sequence: CASSPYQQVPTEAFF. The CDR3 DNA is TGTGCCAGCAGCCCCTACCAACAGGTGCCCACTGAAGCTTTCTTT.

The rearrangement joins TRBV27 to TRBJ2-5; D unclear. Germline V gene lookup returns CDR1 MNHEY and CDR2 SMNVEV (reference sequence). The CDR3 extends over 14 amino acids. Trimming left V 4 bases short and J 4 bases short, with 13 bases between. DNA for the CDR3: TGTGCCAGCAGTTGGACGGCCCAAAGAGAGACCCAGTACTTC. Amino acids: CASSWTAQRETQYF.

This clonotype was counted many times. The chain combines TRBV27 with TRBJ2-6, with TRBD1 matching over 10 bases. Germline V CDR1 and CDR2: MNHEY, SMNVEV (reference sequence). This CDR3 has 19 amino acids. Unmatched junction bases numbered 5, after V lost 0 bases and J lost 0 bases. Written as DNA, the CDR3 is TGTGCCAGCAGTTTATCCGGGACAGGGGACCTCTCTGGGGCCAACGTCCTGACTTTC. Its protein is CASSLSGTGDLSGANVLTF.

The V and J genes are TRBV4-1 and TRBJ2-1; 8 nucleotides agree with TRBD2. CDR1 is MGHRA and CDR2 is YSYEKL in the germline V gene. The ends lost 1 base at V and 10 bases at J; junction bases unmatched: 12. This CDR3 contains 16 residues. CDR3 region: CASSQGAGELLLEQFF. The CDR3 bases are TGCGCCAGCAGCCAAGGAGCGGGAGAGCTCCTTTTGGAGCAGTTCTTC.

This clonotype was observed many times. The rearrangement links TRBV20-1 to TRBJ1-6; 9 nucleotides line up with TRBD1. V shed 6 bases and J 0 bases; nucleotides not matched to a gene: 18. Germline V lookup: CDR1 DFQATT, CDR2 SNEGSKA (reference sequence). This CDR3 contains 20 residues. Here the CDR3 DNA reads TGCAGTGCAACGACGGACAGGGGATGGGAAGAAAGCTCCTATAATTCACCCCTCCACTTT. Its translation: CSATTDRGWEESSYNSPLHF.

This clonotype was recorded at least ten times. The chain links TRBV5-1 to TRBJ1-1, with D unresolved. The CDR3 extends over 17 amino acids. Germline loops: CDR1 SGHRS, CDR2 YFSETQ. The V end was cut by 0 bases, the J end by 0 bases, with 15 bases between. The CDR3 sequence is CASSLVTTGFMNTEAFF. For the CDR3, the DNA is TGCGCCAGCAGCTTGGTAACCACCGGATTTATGAACACTGAAGCTTTCTTT.

This clonotype was detected ten times or more. The chain links TRBV28 to TRBJ2-5, with D perhaps matching TRBD2 (6 bases). The germline V gene encodes CDR1 MDHEN and CDR2 SYDVKM. The length of the CDR3 is 15 residues. The V and J ends lost 4 bases and 1 base respectively, with 13 bases between them. CDR3 sequence: CASSSRGGSQETQYF. The DNA of the CDR3 is TGTGCCAGCAGTTCCCGAGGAGGGAGCCAAGAGACCCAGTACTTC. Based on the CDR3 plus reference TRBV28 and TRBJ2-5, the full variable domain is DVKVTQSSRYLVKRTGEKVFLECVQDMDHENMFWYRQDPGLGLRLIYFSYDVKMKEKGDIPEGYSVSREKKERFSLILESASTNQTSMYLCASSSRGGSQETQYFGPGTRLLVL.

This clonotype was picked up a small number of times. This chain joins TRBV29-1 and TRBJ2-2; no clear D gene. The germline V and J ends were trimmed by 2 bases and 1 base, with 5 bases remaining between them. From germline, CDR1 is SQVTM and CDR2 ANQGSEA. The CDR3 has 13 residues. CDR3 in DNA: TGCAGCGTTGAACCGTTGAACACCGGGGAGCTGTTTTTT. It is translated as CSVEPLNTGELFF.

This clonotype was seen ten or more times. The chain uses TRBV15 and TRBJ2-3; possible D gene TRBD2, 6 bases. V was cut by 3 bases and J by 8 bases, with 15 bases left in between. Germline CDR1 is LNHNV and CDR2 is YYDKDF (reference sequence). The CDR3 has 14 amino acids. CDR3 protein: CATSSQEGPSTQYF. DNA of the CDR3: TGTGCCACCAGCAGTCAGGAGGGCCCCAGTACGCAGTATTTT.

Ten or more counts support this clonotype. The chain couples TRBV15 to TRBJ1-6; tentative D call: TRBD1 (5 bases). V lost 0 bases to trimming and J lost 11 bases, with 14 bases between them. Germline CDR1 LNHNV, CDR2 YYDKDF (reference sequence). The CDR3 loop spans 15 amino acids. CDR3 bases: TGTGCCACCAGCAGAGATCCGCAGGGTATAACACCCCTCCACTTT. Translation: CATSRDPQGITPLHF.

This clonotype was seen at least ten times. This chain joins TRBV6-2 or TRBV6-3 and TRBJ2-6; D is unclear. The CDR3 is 13 amino acids. Germline CDR1 MNHEY, CDR2 SVGEGT. V gave up 6 bases and J gave up 11 bases, with 14 bases separating them. This chain's CDR3 is CASRKDDTHVLTF. The CDR3 DNA follows: TGTGCCAGCAGAAAAGACGATACTCACGTCCTGACTTTC.

As to this clonotype: A much larger clone lies one base from this, so it may be a read error. The J gene is TRBJ2-1, the V gene TRBV24-1; tentative D call: TRBD2 (6 bases). CDR3 length: 17 amino acids. The germline gives CDR1 KGHDR, CDR2 SFDVKD. CDR3 sequence reads: CAASDRASDRSYNEQFF. DNA for the CDR3: TGTGCCGCCAGTGATCGGGCTAGCGACCGATCCTACAATGAGCAGTTCTTC.

This clonotype was recorded at least ten times. V is TRBV20-1 and J is TRBJ2-7; no clear D gene. The V and J ends lost 1 base and 0 bases respectively, with 4 bases between them. The germline CDR1 and CDR2 sequences are DFQATT and SNEGSKA (reference sequence). CDR3 length: 12 residues. CDR3 coding DNA: TGCAGTGCTAGAGTCAGCTCCTACGAGCAGTACTTC. Translating it yields CSARVSSYEQYF.

This clonotype was found many times. V gene TRBV5-1 combines with J gene TRBJ1-1, with TRBD1 matching over 7 bases. The germline CDR1 and CDR2 sequences are SGHRS and YFSETQ. Trimming cost V 4 bases and J 1 base; bases outside gene matches: 4. The CDR3 consists of 14 residues. CDR3 sequence: CASSGDSSNTEAFF. The CDR3, as DNA: TGCGCCAGCAGCGGGGACAGCTCGAACACTGAAGCTTTCTTT.

There are many counts of this clonotype. The V and J genes are TRBV7-3 and TRBJ1-1; D is perhaps TRBD1 (5 bases). The V and J ends lost 5 bases and 5 bases respectively, with 21 bases between them. The germline gives CDR1 SGHTA, CDR2 FQGTGA. This CDR3 spans 16 amino acids. CDR3 sequence (DNA): TGTGCCAGCAGCCCAGGGTCGACGCTGGGGAAGACTGAAGCTTTCTTT. Its protein product is CASSPGSTLGKTEAFF.